A selection of T cell receptor beta chains follows, all from one sample in a study of identical twins. TCRdb re-called the 5' RACE reads through MiXCR, storing one row per CDR3 protein. The sample has 310,000 or so distinct CDR3 sequences, about 8% seen once. The sample also formed part of further work on yellow fever vaccine responses in identical twins.

Specimen: memory (CD45RO+) T cells sorted from blood. These receptors all stem from a woman aged 18-29 years in good health. Each CDR3 is given with its conserved first and last residue. Each record gives: CDR3 DNA, CDR3 protein, clone size, V gene, J gene, D gene. D genes are given only for firm matches. The listing skips clone size in some rows; elsewhere it reads once, few, many or a size class.

CDR3nt: TGTGCCAGCAGTAGACGACCGGGACAATATAGCAATCAGCCCCAGCATTTT
CDR3aa: CASSRRPGQYSNQPQHF
abundance: many
v_gene: TRBV12-3/TRBV12-4
j_gene: TRBJ1-5
d_gene: .

CDR3nt: TGTGCCAGCAGGGGGCTAGTCACTGAAGCTTTCTTT
CDR3aa: CASRGLVTEAFF
abundance: few
v_gene: TRBV2
j_gene: TRBJ1-1
d_gene: .

CDR3nt: TGTGCCAGCAGTCCCTACCACGCTGTACAGGAGACCTATGGCTACACCTTC
CDR3aa: CASSPYHAVQETYGYTF
abundance: .
v_gene: TRBV6-1
j_gene: TRBJ1-2
d_gene: .

CDR3nt: TGTGCCAGCAGTTCGTCACAGGGGGCGTACGAGCAGTACTTC
CDR3aa: CASSSSQGAYEQYF
abundance: .
v_gene: TRBV6-5
j_gene: TRBJ2-7
d_gene: TRBD1

CDR3nt: TGTGCCACCAGTTACTCGGGACAGGGGGACACCGGGGAGCTGTTTTTT
CDR3aa: CATSYSGQGDTGELFF
abundance: many
v_gene: TRBV24-1
j_gene: TRBJ2-2
d_gene: TRBD1

CDR3nt: TGCGCCAGCAGCCAAGATGAAGGGGGGGCAAATGAGCAGTTCTTC
CDR3aa: CASSQDEGGANEQFF
abundance: few
v_gene: TRBV4-1
j_gene: TRBJ2-1
d_gene: .

CDR3nt: TGCAGTGCTAAACCAGGGGGCCCTAACTATGGCTACACCTTC
CDR3aa: CSAKPGGPNYGYTF
abundance: .
v_gene: TRBV20-1
j_gene: TRBJ1-2
d_gene: TRBD1

CDR3nt: TGTGCCAGCATCCCCGGGGACAGGGGGGCCTCGAGCCCCGGGACTAGGAGTGGCGATGAGCAGTTCTTC
CDR3aa: CASIPGDRGASSPGTRSGDEQFF
abundance: few
v_gene: TRBV14
j_gene: TRBJ2-1
d_gene: TRBD1

CDR3nt: TGCAGTGCTAGAGATCCAGGGGGGAGTGACTACGAGCAGTACTTC
CDR3aa: CSARDPGGSDYEQYF
abundance: few
v_gene: TRBV20-1
j_gene: TRBJ2-7
d_gene: .

CDR3nt: TGCGCCAGCAGCTTGGTCGGGGCCTTCGGGGCCAACGTCCTGACTTTC
CDR3aa: CASSLVGAFGANVLTF
abundance: .
v_gene: TRBV5-1
j_gene: TRBJ2-6
d_gene: .

CDR3nt: TGTGCCAGCAGCTGGAGCGGAACCCGCAATGAGCAGTTCTTC
CDR3aa: CASSWSGTRNEQFF
abundance: .
v_gene: TRBV7-9
j_gene: TRBJ2-1
d_gene: .

CDR3nt: TGTGCCAGCAGTGACAGGGAAGCCGGGGAGCTGTTTTTT
CDR3aa: CASSDREAGELFF
abundance: .
v_gene: TRBV6-4
j_gene: TRBJ2-2
d_gene: .

CDR3nt: TGTGCCAGCAGCCCGACAGGGGGCTCAGGTTATGGCAATCAGCCCCAGCATTTT
CDR3aa: CASSPTGGSGYGNQPQHF
abundance: .
v_gene: TRBV11-1
j_gene: TRBJ1-5
d_gene: TRBD1

CDR3nt: TGTGCCAGCAGTGGCAGGGAGACCGGGGAGCTGTTTTTT
CDR3aa: CASSGRETGELFF
abundance: many
v_gene: TRBV2
j_gene: TRBJ2-2
d_gene: .

CDR3nt: TGTGCCAGCAGTCCTATGGCAGGGAACACTGAAGCTTTCTTT
CDR3aa: CASSPMAGNTEAFF
abundance: .
v_gene: TRBV6-1
j_gene: TRBJ1-1
d_gene: .

CDR3nt: TGTGCCAGCAGTGTTGGGGGTATGACTGGGGCCAACGTCCTGACTTTC
CDR3aa: CASSVGGMTGANVLTF
abundance: .
v_gene: TRBV6-1
j_gene: TRBJ2-6
d_gene: .

CDR3nt: TGTGCCACCAGTGATTCTATGACAGGGAGAAACTACAATGAGCAGTTCTTC
CDR3aa: CATSDSMTGRNYNEQFF
abundance: .
v_gene: TRBV24-1
j_gene: TRBJ2-1
d_gene: TRBD1

CDR3nt: TGCGCCAGCAGCCCTTGGGACTCTTCTAGCACAGATACGCAGTATTTT
CDR3aa: CASSPWDSSSTDTQYF
abundance: few
v_gene: TRBV5-1
j_gene: TRBJ2-3
d_gene: .

CDR3nt: TGTGCCAGCAGCTTAGGCACGGGGGTGGGGACCCAGTACTTC
CDR3aa: CASSLGTGVGTQYF
abundance: few
v_gene: TRBV7-2
j_gene: TRBJ2-5
d_gene: .

CDR3nt: TGCAGTGCTCCAAGGACTGAAGGTCAGCCCCAGCATTTT
CDR3aa: CSAPRTEGQPQHF
abundance: many
v_gene: TRBV20-1
j_gene: TRBJ1-5
d_gene: .

CDR3nt: TGTGCCAGCAGTTACTCGAGACGAACCGGGGAGCTGTTTTTT
CDR3aa: CASSYSRRTGELFF
abundance: many
v_gene: TRBV6-2/TRBV6-3
j_gene: TRBJ2-2
d_gene: .

CDR3nt: TGTGCCAGCAGTTACAGGAGACCTCCTAATGAAAAACTGTTTTTT
CDR3aa: CASSYRRPPNEKLFF
abundance: many
v_gene: TRBV6-5
j_gene: TRBJ1-4
d_gene: .

CDR3nt: TGTGCCAGCAGCCAAGTAGAGAGGTCTTCGCAGTATTTT
CDR3aa: CASSQVERSSQYF
abundance: many
v_gene: TRBV3-1
j_gene: TRBJ2-3
d_gene: .

CDR3nt: TGCAGCGTTCGCAGGGGTGAAAATGAGCAGTTCTTC
CDR3aa: CSVRRGENEQFF
abundance: many
v_gene: TRBV29-1
j_gene: TRBJ2-1
d_gene: .

CDR3nt: TGTGCCAGCAGACTCCCGGGACAGTCGATGGGCTACACCTTC
CDR3aa: CASRLPGQSMGYTF
abundance: many
v_gene: TRBV28
j_gene: TRBJ1-2
d_gene: TRBD1

CDR3nt: TGTGCCAGCTCACCACGGAACGGGGGGCCACGGGACAATGAGCAGTTCTTC
CDR3aa: CASSPRNGGPRDNEQFF
abundance: .
v_gene: TRBV18
j_gene: TRBJ2-1
d_gene: .

CDR3nt: TGTGCCAGCGGGGAGCAAGCTAACTATGGCTACACCTTC
CDR3aa: CASGEQANYGYTF
abundance: many
v_gene: TRBV7-9
j_gene: TRBJ1-2
d_gene: .

CDR3nt: TGTGCCAGCAGCCAGTATGACGAGCAGTACTTC
CDR3aa: CASSQYDEQYF
abundance: few
v_gene: TRBV3-1
j_gene: TRBJ2-7
d_gene: .

CDR3nt: TGCGCCAGCAGAAGAGGTGACGGGTGGGGCACAGATACGCAGTATTTT
CDR3aa: CASRRGDGWGTDTQYF
abundance: .
v_gene: TRBV5-1
j_gene: TRBJ2-3
d_gene: .

CDR3nt: TGCGCCAGCAGCTTGGAAGGGTTCGGAAACACCATATATTTT
CDR3aa: CASSLEGFGNTIYF
abundance: .
v_gene: TRBV5-1
j_gene: TRBJ1-3
d_gene: .

CDR3nt: TGTGCCAGTAGTCCGATCCAGGGACAGGGCCAGTTCTTC
CDR3aa: CASSPIQGQGQFF
abundance: few
v_gene: TRBV19
j_gene: TRBJ2-1
d_gene: TRBD1

CDR3nt: TGTGCCAGCAGTGACGTACGGGGGGGCAAAAACATTCAGTACTTC
CDR3aa: CASSDVRGGKNIQYF
abundance: few
v_gene: TRBV2
j_gene: TRBJ2-4
d_gene: TRBD2

CDR3nt: TGTGCCAGCAGTTTACTAGCGAACACCGGGGAGCTGTTTTTT
CDR3aa: CASSLLANTGELFF
abundance: few
v_gene: TRBV12-3/TRBV12-4
j_gene: TRBJ2-2
d_gene: .

CDR3nt: TGTGCCAGCAGCCCCCCCTGGGCAGGCTTAGAGACCCAGTACTTC
CDR3aa: CASSPPWAGLETQYF
abundance: few
v_gene: TRBV11-2
j_gene: TRBJ2-5
d_gene: .

CDR3nt: TGTGCCAGCTCACGGCTAGCGGGAGAAGTCAATGAGCAGTTCTTC
CDR3aa: CASSRLAGEVNEQFF
abundance: .
v_gene: TRBV18
j_gene: TRBJ2-1
d_gene: TRBD2

CDR3nt: TGCGCCAGCAGCAGAGGACAGGTCTCATATGAGCAGTTCTTC
CDR3aa: CASSRGQVSYEQFF
abundance: many
v_gene: TRBV4-1
j_gene: TRBJ2-1
d_gene: TRBD1

CDR3nt: TGTGCCAGCAGTTTAGCAGGGGCCAACTATGGCTACACCTTC
CDR3aa: CASSLAGANYGYTF
abundance: few
v_gene: TRBV28
j_gene: TRBJ1-2
d_gene: .

CDR3nt: TGTGCCACCAGTGACTCCACCCATGGCTACACCTTC
CDR3aa: CATSDSTHGYTF
abundance: many
v_gene: TRBV24-1
j_gene: TRBJ1-2
d_gene: .

CDR3nt: TGTGCCAGCAGTCATAGGACTAGCGGGAGGGCCGGTGACTCCGAGCAGTACTTC
CDR3aa: CASSHRTSGRAGDSEQYF
abundance: few
v_gene: TRBV6-2/TRBV6-3
j_gene: TRBJ2-7
d_gene: TRBD2

CDR3nt: TGTGCCAGCAGCCTCAGGGACAGCTCCCATTACACCTTC
CDR3aa: CASSLRDSSHYTF
abundance: .
v_gene: TRBV6-1
j_gene: TRBJ1-2
d_gene: TRBD1

CDR3nt: TGTGCCAGCAGCCAAGGTTCTGCGGTTTGGGTAAATGAGCAGTTCTTC
CDR3aa: CASSQGSAVWVNEQFF
abundance: many
v_gene: TRBV14
j_gene: TRBJ2-1
d_gene: .

CDR3nt: TGCAGTGCTCCTATTGCTTTAGACTACAATGAGCAGTTCTTC
CDR3aa: CSAPIALDYNEQFF
abundance: few
v_gene: TRBV20-1
j_gene: TRBJ2-1
d_gene: .

CDR3nt: TGTGCCAGCAGTACCCTGACTAGCGGGAGTGTAATAGATACGCAGTATTTT
CDR3aa: CASSTLTSGSVIDTQYF
abundance: many
v_gene: TRBV28
j_gene: TRBJ2-3
d_gene: TRBD2

CDR3nt: TGTGCCAGCAGTTTCACAGAGGGGGAGCTGTTTTTT
CDR3aa: CASSFTEGELFF
abundance: few
v_gene: TRBV7-9
j_gene: TRBJ2-2
d_gene: .

CDR3nt: TGTGCCAGCAGTGACGTTTCGACGGCTAGCGGGACTAGCACAGATACGCAGTATTTT
CDR3aa: CASSDVSTASGTSTDTQYF
abundance: few
v_gene: TRBV6-4
j_gene: TRBJ2-3
d_gene: TRBD2

CDR3nt: TGCAGTGCGCTAGGCTTCCTAAGCTCCTACAATGAGCAGTTCTTC
CDR3aa: CSALGFLSSYNEQFF
abundance: few
v_gene: TRBV20-1
j_gene: TRBJ2-1
d_gene: .

CDR3nt: TGTGCCAGCAGTCCTGGGGGGGGCGGTCCGGGGGGTACGCAGTATTTT
CDR3aa: CASSPGGGGPGGTQYF
abundance: many
v_gene: TRBV6-1
j_gene: TRBJ2-3
d_gene: .

CDR3nt: TGTGCCAGCAGATCAGGGGGCTGGACTGAAGCTTTCTTT
CDR3aa: CASRSGGWTEAFF
abundance: few
v_gene: TRBV2
j_gene: TRBJ1-1
d_gene: TRBD1

CDR3nt: TGCGCCAGCAGCCAAGTACTCAGGGGGGCCAACAATGAGCAGTTCTTC
CDR3aa: CASSQVLRGANNEQFF
abundance: many
v_gene: TRBV4-1
j_gene: TRBJ2-1
d_gene: .

CDR3nt: TGTGCCAGCAGCTTAGAGCGGCTAGCGGGGGGGAATGAGCAGTTCTTC
CDR3aa: CASSLERLAGGNEQFF
abundance: few
v_gene: TRBV11-2
j_gene: TRBJ2-1
d_gene: TRBD2

CDR3nt: TGTGCCAGCAGTTACTCGAGGGTAACTAGCGGGAAAATGGAGACCCAGTACTTC
CDR3aa: CASSYSRVTSGKMETQYF
abundance: .
v_gene: TRBV6-5
j_gene: TRBJ2-5
d_gene: TRBD2

CDR3nt: TGCAGTGCTAGAAAGACAGGGGAAGGGGAGCAGTTCTTC
CDR3aa: CSARKTGEGEQFF
abundance: few
v_gene: TRBV20-1
j_gene: TRBJ2-1
d_gene: TRBD1

CDR3nt: TGTGCCAGCAGCTTACAAGGAGGCGCAGATACGCAGTATTTT
CDR3aa: CASSLQGGADTQYF
abundance: many
v_gene: TRBV5-5
j_gene: TRBJ2-3
d_gene: .